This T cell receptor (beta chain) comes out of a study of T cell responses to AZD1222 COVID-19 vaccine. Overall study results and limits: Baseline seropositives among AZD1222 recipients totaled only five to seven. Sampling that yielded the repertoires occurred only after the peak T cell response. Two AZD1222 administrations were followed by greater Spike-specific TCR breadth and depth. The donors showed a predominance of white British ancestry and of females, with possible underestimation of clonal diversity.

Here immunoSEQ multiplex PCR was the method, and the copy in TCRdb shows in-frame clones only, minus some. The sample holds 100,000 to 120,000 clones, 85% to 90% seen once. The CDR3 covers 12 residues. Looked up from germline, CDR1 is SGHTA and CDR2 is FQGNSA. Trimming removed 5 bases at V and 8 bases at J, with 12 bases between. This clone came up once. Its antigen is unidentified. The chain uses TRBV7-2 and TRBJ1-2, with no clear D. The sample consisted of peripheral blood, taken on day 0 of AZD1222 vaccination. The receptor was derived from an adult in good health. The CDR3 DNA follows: TGTGCCAGCAGCCCCAGCCCCCGGGGCTACACCTTC. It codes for CASSPSPRGYTF.